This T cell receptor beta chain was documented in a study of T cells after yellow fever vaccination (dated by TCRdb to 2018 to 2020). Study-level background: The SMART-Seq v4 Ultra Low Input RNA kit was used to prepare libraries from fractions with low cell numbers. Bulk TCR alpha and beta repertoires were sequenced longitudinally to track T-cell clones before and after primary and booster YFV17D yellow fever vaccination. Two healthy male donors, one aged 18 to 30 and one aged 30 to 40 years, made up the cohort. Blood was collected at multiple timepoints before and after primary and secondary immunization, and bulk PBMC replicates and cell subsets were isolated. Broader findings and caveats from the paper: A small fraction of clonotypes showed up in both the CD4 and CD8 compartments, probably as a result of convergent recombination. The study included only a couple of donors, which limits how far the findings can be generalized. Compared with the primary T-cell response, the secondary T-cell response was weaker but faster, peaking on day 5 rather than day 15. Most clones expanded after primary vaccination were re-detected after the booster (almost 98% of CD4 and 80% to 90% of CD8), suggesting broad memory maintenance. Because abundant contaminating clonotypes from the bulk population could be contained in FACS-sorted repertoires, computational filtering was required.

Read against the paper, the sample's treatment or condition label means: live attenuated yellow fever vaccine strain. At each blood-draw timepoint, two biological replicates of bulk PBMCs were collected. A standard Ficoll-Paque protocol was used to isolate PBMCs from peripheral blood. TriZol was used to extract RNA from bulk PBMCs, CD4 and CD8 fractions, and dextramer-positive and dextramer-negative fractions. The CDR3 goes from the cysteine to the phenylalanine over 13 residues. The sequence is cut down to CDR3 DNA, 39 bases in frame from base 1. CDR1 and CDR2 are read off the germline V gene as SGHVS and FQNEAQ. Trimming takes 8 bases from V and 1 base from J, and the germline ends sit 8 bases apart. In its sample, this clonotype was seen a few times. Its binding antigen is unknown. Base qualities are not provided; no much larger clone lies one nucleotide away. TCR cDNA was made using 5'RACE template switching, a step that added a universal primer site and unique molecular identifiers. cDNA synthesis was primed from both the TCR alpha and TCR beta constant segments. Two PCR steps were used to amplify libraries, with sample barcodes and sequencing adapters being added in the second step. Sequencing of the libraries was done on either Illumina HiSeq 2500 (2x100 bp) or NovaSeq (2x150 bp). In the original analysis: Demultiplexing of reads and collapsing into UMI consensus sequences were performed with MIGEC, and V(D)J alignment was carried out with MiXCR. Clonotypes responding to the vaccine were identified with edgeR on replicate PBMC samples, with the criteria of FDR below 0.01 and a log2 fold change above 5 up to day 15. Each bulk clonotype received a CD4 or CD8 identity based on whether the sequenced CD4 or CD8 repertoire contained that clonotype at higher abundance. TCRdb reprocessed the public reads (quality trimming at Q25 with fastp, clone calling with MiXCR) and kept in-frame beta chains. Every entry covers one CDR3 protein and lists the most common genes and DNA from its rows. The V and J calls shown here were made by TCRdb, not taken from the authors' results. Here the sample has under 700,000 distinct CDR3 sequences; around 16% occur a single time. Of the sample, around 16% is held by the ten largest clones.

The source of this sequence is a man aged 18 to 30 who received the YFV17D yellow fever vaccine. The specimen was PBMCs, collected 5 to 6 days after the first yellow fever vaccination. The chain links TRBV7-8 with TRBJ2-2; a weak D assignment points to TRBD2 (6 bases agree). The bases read TGTGCCAGCCTCGGGGGGAACACCGGGGAGCTGTTTTTT. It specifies CASLGGNTGELFF. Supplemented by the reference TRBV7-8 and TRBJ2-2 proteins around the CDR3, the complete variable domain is GAGVSQSPRYKVAKRGQDVALRCDPISGHVSLFWYQQALGQGPEFLTYFQNEAQLDKSGLPSDRFFAERPEGSVSTLKIQRTQQEDSAVYLCASLGGNTGELFFGEGSRLTVL.